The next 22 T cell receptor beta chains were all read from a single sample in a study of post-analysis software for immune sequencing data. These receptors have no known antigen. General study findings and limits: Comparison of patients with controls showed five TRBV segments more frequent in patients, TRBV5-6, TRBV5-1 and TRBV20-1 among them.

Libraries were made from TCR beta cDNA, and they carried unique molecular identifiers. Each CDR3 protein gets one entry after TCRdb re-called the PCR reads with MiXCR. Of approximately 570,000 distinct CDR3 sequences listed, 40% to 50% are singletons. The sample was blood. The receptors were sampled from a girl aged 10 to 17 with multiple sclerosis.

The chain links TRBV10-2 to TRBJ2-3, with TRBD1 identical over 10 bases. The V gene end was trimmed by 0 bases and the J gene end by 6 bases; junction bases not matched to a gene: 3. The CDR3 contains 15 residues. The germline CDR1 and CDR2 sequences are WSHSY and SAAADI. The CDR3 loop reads CASSESGQGDDTQYF. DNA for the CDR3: TGCGCCAGCAGTGAGTCCGGACAGGGGGACGATACGCAGTATTTT.

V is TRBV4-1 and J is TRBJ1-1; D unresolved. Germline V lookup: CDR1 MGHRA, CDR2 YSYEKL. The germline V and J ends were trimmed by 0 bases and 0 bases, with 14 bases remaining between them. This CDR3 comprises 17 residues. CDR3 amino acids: CASSQDYRSMVNTEAFF. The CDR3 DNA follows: TGCGCCAGCAGCCAAGATTACCGTTCGATGGTGAACACTGAAGCTTTCTTT.

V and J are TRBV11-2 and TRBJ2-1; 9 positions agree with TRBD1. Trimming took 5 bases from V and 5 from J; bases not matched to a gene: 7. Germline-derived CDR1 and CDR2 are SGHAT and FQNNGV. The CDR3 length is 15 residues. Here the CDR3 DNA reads TGTGCCAGCAGCGTTCGGGACAGGGCCCACAATGAGCAGTTCTTC. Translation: CASSVRDRAHNEQFF.

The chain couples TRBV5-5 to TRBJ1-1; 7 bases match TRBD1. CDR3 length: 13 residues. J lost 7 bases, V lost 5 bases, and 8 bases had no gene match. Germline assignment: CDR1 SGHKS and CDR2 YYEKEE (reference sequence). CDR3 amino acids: CASRPTGSYEAFF. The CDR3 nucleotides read TGTGCCAGCAGGCCGACAGGGTCCTATGAAGCTTTCTTT.

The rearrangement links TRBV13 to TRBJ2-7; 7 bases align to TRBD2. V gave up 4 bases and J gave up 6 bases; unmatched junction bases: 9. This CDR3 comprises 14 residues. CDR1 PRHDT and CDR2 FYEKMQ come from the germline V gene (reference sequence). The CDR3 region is CASSSAGRRREQYF. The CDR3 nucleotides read TGTGCCAGCAGCTCGGCCGGGAGGCGACGCGAGCAGTACTTC.

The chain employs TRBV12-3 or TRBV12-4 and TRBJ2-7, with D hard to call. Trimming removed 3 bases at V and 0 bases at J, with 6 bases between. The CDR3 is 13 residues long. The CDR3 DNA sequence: TGTGCCAGCAGTTTCCCTCCCTCCTACGAGCAGTACTTC. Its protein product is CASSFPPSYEQYF.

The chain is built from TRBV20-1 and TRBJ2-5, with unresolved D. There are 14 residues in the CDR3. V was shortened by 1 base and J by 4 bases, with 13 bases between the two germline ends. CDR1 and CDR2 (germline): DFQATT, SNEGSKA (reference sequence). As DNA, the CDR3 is TGCAGTGCTAGAGGGGTTGACTGGGTAGAGACCCAGTACTTC. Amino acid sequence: CSARGVDWVETQYF.

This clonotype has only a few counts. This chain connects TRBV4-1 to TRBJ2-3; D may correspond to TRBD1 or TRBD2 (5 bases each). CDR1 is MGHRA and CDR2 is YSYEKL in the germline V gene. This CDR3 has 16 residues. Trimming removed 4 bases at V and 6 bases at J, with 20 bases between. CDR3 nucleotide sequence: TGCGCCAGCAGCCTCGCTAATTGGGACCAAAGGGATACGCAGTATTTT. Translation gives CASSLANWDQRDTQYF.

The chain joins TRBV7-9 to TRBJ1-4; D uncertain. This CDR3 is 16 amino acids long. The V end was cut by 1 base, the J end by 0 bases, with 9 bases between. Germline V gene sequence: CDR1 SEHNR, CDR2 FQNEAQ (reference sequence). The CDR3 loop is CASSLGTTSTNEKLFF. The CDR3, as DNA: TGTGCCAGCAGCTTAGGGACTACATCAACTAATGAAAAACTGTTTTTT.

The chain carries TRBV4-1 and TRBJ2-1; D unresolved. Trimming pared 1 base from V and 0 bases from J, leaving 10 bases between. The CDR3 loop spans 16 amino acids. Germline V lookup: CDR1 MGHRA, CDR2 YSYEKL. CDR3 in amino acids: CASSQGAAYSYNEQFF. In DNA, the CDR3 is TGCGCCAGCAGCCAAGGGGCAGCGTACTCCTACAATGAGCAGTTCTTC.

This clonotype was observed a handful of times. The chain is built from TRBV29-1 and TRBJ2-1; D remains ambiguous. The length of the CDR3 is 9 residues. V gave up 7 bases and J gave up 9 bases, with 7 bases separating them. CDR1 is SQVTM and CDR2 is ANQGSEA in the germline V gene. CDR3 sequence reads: CSGGPEQFF. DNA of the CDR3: TGCAGCGGTGGGCCTGAGCAGTTCTTC.

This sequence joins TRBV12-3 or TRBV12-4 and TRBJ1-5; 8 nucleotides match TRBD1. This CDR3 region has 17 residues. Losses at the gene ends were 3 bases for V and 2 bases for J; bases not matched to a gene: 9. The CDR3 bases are TGTGCCAGCAGTTTCTGTCAGGGGGCCCCCTGCAATCAGCCCCAGCATTTT. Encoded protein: CASSFCQGAPCNQPQHF.

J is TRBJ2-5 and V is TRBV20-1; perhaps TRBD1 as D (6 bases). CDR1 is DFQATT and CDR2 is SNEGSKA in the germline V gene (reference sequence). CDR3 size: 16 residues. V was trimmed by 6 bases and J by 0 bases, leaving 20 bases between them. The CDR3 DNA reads TGCAGTGCGGTCGGGACAACCTCCCTGTACCAAGAGACCCAGTACTTC. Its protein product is CSAVGTTSLYQETQYF.

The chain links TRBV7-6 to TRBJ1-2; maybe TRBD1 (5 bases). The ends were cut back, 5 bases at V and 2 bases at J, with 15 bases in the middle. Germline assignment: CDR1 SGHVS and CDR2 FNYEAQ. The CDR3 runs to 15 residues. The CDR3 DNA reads TGTGCCAGCAGCCCAAATTCCCGGGACAACTATGGCTACACCTTC. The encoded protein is CASSPNSRDNYGYTF. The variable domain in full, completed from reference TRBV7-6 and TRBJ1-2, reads GAGVSQSPRYKVTKRGQDVALRCDPISGHVSLYWYRQALGQGPEFLTYFNYEAQQDKSGLPNDRFSAERPEGSISTLTIQRTEQRDSAMYRCASSPNSRDNYGYTFGSGTRLTVV.

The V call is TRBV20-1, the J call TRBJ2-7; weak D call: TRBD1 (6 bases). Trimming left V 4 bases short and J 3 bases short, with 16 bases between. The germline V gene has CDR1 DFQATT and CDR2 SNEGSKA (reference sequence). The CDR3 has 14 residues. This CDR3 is CSATPPGADYEQYF. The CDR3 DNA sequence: TGCAGTGCTACCCCCCCAGGGGCGGACTACGAGCAGTACTTC.

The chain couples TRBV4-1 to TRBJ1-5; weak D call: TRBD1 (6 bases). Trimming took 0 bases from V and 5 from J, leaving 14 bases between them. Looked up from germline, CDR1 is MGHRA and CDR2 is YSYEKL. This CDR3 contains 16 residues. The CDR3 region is CASSQDIGGSHQPQHF. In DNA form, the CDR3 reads TGCGCCAGCAGCCAAGATATAGGGGGGAGTCATCAGCCCCAGCATTTT.

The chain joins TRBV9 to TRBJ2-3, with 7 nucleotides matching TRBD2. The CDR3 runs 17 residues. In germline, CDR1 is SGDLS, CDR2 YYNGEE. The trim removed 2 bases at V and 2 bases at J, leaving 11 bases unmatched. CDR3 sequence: CASSVNLERGPTDTQYF. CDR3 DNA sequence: TGTGCCAGCAGCGTCAACCTCGAGCGGGGACCCACAGATACGCAGTATTTT. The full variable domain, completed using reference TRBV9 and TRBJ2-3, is DSGVTQTPKHLITATGQRVTLRCSPRSGDLSVYWYQQSLDQGLQFLIQYYNGEERAKGNILERFSAQQFPDLHSELNLSSLELGDSALYFCASSVNLERGPTDTQYFGPGTRLTVL.

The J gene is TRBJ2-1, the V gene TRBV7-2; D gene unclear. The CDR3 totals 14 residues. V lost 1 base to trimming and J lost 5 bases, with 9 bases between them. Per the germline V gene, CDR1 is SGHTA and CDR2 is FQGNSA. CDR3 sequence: CASSLDPVNNEQFF. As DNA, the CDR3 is TGTGCCAGCAGCTTAGATCCGGTAAACAATGAGCAGTTCTTC. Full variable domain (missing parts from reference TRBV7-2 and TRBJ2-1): GAGVSQSPSNKVTEKGKDVELRCDPISGHTALYWYRQSLGQGLEFLIYFQGNSAPDKSGLPSDRFSAERTGGSVSTLTIQRTQQEDSAVYLCASSLDPVNNEQFFGPGTRLTVL.

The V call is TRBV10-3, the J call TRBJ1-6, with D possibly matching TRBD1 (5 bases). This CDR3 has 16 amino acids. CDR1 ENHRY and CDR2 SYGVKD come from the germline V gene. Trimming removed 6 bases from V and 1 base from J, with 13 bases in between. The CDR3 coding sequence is TGTGCCATCAGATCAGAGGGGAAATCCTATAATTCACCCCTCCACTTT. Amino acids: CAIRSEGKSYNSPLHF.

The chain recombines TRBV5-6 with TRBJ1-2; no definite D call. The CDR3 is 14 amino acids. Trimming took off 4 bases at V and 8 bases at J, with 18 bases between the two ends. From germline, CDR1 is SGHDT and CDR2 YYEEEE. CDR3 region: CASSRRTPEGGYTF. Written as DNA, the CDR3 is TGTGCCAGCAGCAGACGGACCCCTGAGGGCGGCTACACCTTC. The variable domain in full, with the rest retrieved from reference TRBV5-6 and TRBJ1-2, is DAGVTQSPTHLIKTRGQQVTLRCSPKSGHDTVSWYQQALGQGPQFIFQYYEEEERQRGNFPDRFSGHQFPNYSSELNVNALLLGDSALYLCASSRRTPEGGYTFGSGTRLTVV.

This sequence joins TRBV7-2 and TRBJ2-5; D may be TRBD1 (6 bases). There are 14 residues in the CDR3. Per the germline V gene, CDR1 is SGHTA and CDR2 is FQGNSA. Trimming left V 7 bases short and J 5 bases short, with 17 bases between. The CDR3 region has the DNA TGTGCCAGCACCACCAGACAGGCCCGGGAGACCCAGTACTTC. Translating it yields CASTTRQARETQYF.

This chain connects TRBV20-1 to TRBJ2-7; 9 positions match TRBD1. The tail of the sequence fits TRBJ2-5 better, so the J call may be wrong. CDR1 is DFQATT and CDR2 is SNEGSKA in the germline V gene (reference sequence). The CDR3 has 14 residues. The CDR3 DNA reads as TGCAGTGCAAGGACAGGGGAGCTCCAAGAGACCCAGTACTTC. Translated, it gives CSARTGELQETQYF.